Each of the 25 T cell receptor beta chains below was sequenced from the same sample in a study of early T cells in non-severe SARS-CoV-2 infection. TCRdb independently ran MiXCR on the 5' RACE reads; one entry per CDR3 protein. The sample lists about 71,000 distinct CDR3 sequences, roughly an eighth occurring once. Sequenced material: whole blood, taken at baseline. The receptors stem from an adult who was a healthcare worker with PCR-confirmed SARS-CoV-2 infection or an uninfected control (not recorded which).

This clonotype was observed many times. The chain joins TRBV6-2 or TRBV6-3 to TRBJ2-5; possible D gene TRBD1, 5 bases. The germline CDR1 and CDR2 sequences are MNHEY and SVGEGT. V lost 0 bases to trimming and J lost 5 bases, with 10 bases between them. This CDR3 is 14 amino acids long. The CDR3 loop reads CASSYSRVLETQYF. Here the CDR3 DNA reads TGTGCCAGCAGTTACTCCAGGGTCTTGGAGACCCAGTACTTC.

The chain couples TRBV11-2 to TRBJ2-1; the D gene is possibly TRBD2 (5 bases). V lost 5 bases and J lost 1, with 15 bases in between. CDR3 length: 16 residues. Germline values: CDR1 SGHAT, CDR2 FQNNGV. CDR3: CASSPLAGRSYNEQFF. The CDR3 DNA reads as TGTGCCAGCAGCCCCTTGGCGGGTAGGTCCTACAATGAGCAGTTCTTC.

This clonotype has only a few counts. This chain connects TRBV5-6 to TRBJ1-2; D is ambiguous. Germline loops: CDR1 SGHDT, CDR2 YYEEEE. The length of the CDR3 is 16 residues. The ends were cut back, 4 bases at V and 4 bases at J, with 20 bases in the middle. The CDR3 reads CASSVGALWQSYGYTF. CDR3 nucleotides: TGTGCCAGCAGCGTAGGTGCTCTCTGGCAGAGCTATGGCTACACCTTC.

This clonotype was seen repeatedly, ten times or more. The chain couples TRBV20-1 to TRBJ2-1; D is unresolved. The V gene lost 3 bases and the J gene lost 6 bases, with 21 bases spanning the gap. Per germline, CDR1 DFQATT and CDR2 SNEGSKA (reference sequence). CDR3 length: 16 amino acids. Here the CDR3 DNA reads TGCAGTGCTAGCCCCCCTGACTTACTCAAAGCCAATGAGCAGTTCTTC. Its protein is CSASPPDLLKANEQFF.

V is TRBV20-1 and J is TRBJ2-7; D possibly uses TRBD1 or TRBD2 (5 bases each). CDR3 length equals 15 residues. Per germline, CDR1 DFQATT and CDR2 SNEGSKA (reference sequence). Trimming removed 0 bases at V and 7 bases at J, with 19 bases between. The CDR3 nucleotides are TGCAGTGCTAGAGATACCGGGACGGCCCCCCTGGAGCAGTACTTC. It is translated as CSARDTGTAPLEQYF.

CDR3 sequence reads: CASSTPTAALHF. CDR3 in DNA: TGTGCCAGCAGCACCCCCACGGCCGCCCTCCACTTT. V usage is TRBV28 and J usage is TRBJ1-6, with no clear D. Germline CDR1 reads MDHEN; CDR2 reads SYDVKM. The CDR3 runs to 12 residues. V lost 6 bases, J lost 14 bases, and 14 bases lay in between.

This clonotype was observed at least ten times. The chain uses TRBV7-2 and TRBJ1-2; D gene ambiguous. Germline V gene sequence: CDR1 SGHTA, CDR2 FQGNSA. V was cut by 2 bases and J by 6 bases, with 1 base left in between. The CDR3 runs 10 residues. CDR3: CASSLHGYTF. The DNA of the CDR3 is TGTGCCAGCAGCTTACATGGCTACACCTTC.

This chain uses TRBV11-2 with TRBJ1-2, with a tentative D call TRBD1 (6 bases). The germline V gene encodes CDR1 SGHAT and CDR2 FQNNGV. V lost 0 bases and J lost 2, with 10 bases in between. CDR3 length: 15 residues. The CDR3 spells CASSLEMGHNYGYTF. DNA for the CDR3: TGTGCCAGCAGCTTAGAGATGGGACACAACTATGGCTACACCTTC.

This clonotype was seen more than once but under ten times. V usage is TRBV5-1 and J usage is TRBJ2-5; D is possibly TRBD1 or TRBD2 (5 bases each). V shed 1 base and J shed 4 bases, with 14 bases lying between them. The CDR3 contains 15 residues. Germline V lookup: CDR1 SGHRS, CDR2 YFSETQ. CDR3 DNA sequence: TGCGCCAGCAGCTTGACAAGGGGAAGCGGAGAGACCCAGTACTTC. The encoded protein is CASSLTRGSGETQYF.

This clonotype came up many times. CDR3 region: CASSVWGQFNEKLFF. CDR3 DNA: TGTGCCAGCAGTGTTTGGGGACAATTTAATGAAAAACTGTTTTTT. The chain has TRBV2 and TRBJ1-4; D perhaps matches TRBD1 (6 bases). Germline CDR1 SNHLY, CDR2 FYNNEI. V shed 4 bases and J shed 4 bases, with 13 bases lying between them. CDR3 size: 15 residues.

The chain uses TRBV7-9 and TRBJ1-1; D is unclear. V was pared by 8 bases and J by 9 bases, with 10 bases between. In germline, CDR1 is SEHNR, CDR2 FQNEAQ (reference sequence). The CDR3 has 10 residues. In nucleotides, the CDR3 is TGTGCCAGCTGGGGTGGTAAAGCTTTCTTT. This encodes CASWGGKAFF.

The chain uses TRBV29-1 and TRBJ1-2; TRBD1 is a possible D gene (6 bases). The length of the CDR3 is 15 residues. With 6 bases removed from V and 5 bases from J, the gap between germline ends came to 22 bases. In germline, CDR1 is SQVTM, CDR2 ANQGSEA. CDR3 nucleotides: TGCAGCGTGCAACGGGGCCGGGACACCATATATGGCTACACCTTC. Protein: CSVQRGRDTIYGYTF.

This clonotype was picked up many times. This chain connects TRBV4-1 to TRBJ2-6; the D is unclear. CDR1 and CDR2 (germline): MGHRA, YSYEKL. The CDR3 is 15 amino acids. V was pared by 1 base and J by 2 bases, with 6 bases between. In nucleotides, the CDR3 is TGCGCCAGCAGCCAAGCCGGAACTGGGGCCAACGTCCTGACTTTC. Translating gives CASSQAGTGANVLTF.

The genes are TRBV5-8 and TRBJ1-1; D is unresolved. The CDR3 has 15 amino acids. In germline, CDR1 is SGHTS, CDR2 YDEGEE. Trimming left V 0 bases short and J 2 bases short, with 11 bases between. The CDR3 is CASSLAAGGNTEAFF. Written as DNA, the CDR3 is TGTGCCAGCAGCTTGGCCGCGGGAGGAAACACTGAAGCTTTCTTT.

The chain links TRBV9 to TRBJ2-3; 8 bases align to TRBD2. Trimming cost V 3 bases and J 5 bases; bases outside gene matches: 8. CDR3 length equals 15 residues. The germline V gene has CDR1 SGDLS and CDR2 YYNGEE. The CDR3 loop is CASSARLALKDTQYF. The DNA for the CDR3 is TGTGCCAGCAGCGCCAGACTAGCGTTAAAAGATACGCAGTATTTT.

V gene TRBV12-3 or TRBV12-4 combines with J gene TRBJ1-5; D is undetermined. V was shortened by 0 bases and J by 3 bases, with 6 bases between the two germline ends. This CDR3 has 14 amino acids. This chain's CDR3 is CASSLASLNQPQHF. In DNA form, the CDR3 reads TGTGCCAGCAGTTTAGCGTCACTCAATCAGCCCCAGCATTTT.

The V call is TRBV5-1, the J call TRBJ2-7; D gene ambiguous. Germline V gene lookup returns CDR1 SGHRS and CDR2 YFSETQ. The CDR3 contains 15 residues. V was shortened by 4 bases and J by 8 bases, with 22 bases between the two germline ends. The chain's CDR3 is CASSPPPEVGMKQYF. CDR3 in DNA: TGCGCCAGCAGCCCCCCCCCCGAGGTAGGGATGAAGCAGTACTTC. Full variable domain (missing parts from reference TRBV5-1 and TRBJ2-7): KAGVTQTPRYLIKTRGQQVTLSCSPISGHRSVSWYQQTPGQGLQFLFEYFSETQRNKGNFPGRFSGRQFSNSRSEMNVSTLELGDSALYLCASSPPPEVGMKQYFGPGTRLTVT.

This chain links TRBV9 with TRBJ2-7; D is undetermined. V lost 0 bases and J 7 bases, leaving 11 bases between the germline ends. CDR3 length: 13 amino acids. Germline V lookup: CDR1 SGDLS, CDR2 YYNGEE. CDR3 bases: TGTGCCAGCAGCGTAGGGATGAAAGCGGAGCAGTACTTC. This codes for CASSVGMKAEQYF.

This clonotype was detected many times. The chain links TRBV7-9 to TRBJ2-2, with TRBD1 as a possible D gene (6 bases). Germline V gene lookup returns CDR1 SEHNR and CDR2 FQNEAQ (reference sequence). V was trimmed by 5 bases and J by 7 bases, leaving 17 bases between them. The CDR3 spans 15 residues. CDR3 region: CASSLPQGSGGELFF. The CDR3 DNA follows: TGTGCCAGCAGCCTCCCACAGGGTTCTGGCGGGGAGCTGTTTTTT.

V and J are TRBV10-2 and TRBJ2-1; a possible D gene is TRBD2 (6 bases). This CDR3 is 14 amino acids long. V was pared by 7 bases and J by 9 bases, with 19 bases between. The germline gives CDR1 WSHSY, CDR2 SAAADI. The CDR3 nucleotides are TGCGCCAGCATCGAGACTAGTGGTGGGGGTGAGCAGTTCTTC. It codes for CASIETSGGGEQFF.

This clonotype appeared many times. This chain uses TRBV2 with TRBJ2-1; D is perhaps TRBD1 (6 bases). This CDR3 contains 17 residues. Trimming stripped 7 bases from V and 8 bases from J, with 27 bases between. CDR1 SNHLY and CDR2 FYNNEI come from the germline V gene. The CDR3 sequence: CASKSPDGGESFDEQFF. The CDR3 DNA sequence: TGTGCCAGCAAAAGTCCGGATGGGGGCGAATCTTTTGATGAGCAGTTCTTC.

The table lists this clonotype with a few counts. DNA of the CDR3: TGCGCCAGCAGCCAAGAGGATATGACAGGGGGTCCCCAGTACTTC. Its translation is CASSQEDMTGGPQYF. The V call is TRBV4-1, the J call TRBJ2-5, with 9 nucleotides matching TRBD1. The ends lost 0 bases at V and 9 bases at J; junction bases unmatched: 8. CDR3 size: 15 residues. Germline values: CDR1 MGHRA, CDR2 YSYEKL.

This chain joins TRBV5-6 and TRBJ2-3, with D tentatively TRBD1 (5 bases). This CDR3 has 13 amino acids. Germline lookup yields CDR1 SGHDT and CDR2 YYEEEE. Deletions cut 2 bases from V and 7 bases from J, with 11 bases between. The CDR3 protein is CASSFLGPYTQYF. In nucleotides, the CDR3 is TGTGCCAGCAGCTTTTTGGGGCCCTATACGCAGTATTTT.

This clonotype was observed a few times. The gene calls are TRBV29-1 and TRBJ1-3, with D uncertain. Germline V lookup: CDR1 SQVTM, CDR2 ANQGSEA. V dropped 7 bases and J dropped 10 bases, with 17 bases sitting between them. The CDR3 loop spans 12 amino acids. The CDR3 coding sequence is TGCAGCGCCTACAGTTCGGCAGGAACCATATATTTT. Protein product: CSAYSSAGTIYF.

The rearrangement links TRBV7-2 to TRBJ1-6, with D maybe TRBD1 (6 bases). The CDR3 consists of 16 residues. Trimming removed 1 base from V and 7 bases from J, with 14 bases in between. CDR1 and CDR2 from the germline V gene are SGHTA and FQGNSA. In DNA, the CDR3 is TGTGCCAGCAGCTTAGTGGGGGGCGCGGGGAATTCACCCCTCCACTTT. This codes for CASSLVGGAGNSPLHF.